A single T cell receptor (beta chain) is shown here with its context. Its target is not known. The data derive from a study of T cell repertoires in cytomegalovirus infection. About the research overall: CMV epitopes in the study were HLA-C-restricted (recently identified) and HLA-B-restricted (well studied). Study observations and caveats: Summed frequency of public TCR beta families distinguished CMV carriers with the relevant HLA.

TCRdb recomputed calls from the reads with MiXCR, one row per CDR3 protein. The sample holds roughly 27,000 distinct CDR3 sequences, around 19% seen once. The germline V gene has CDR1 LNHDA and CDR2 SQIVND (reference sequence). CDR3 size: 11 residues. Trimming pared 3 bases from V and 7 bases from J, leaving 3 bases between. This material consisted of CD8+ T cells from cultured PBMCs, taken from culture after CMV antigen stimulation. The receptor was derived from a human donor in good health (CMV status not recorded). Some clones in this sample may be carry-over from other donors' samples. The rearrangement links TRBV19 to TRBJ2-2; D is uncertain. The CDR3 spells CASSIGGELFF. The DNA for the CDR3 is TGTGCCAGTAGTATCGGCGGGGAGCTGTTTTTT.